The 19 T cell receptor beta chains below were found in one sample sequenced in a study of T cell clones after liver transplantation. The assay was immunoSEQ multiplex PCR, and TCRdb's table has in-frame clones only and misses some. The sample yields tens of thousands of clones, about 73% seen once. The sequenced sample was CD4+ T cells from blood, obtained at the approximately 15-month timepoint. The receptors stem from a human patient who received a liver transplant. T cells may partly derive from the graft donor.

The genes are TRBV10-2 and TRBJ2-7; D might be TRBD2 (5 bases). CDR3 size: 14 residues. V was cut by 8 bases and J by 4 bases, with 18 bases left in between. Germline loops: CDR1 WSHSY, CDR2 SAAADI. DNA of the CDR3: TGCGCCAGCTCTGTTCGGGCGGGCGGGTACGAGCAGTACGTC. Encoded protein: CASSVRAGGYEQYV.

The V gene is TRBV5-1, the J gene TRBJ2-5; 11 bases align to TRBD2. The CDR3 is made up of 16 amino acids. Trimming cost V 5 bases and J 2 bases; bases outside gene matches: 8. From germline, CDR1 is SGHRS and CDR2 YFSETQ. CDR3 coding DNA: TGCGCCAGCAGGCCAACTAGCGGGGGTTATCAAGAGACCCAGTACTTC. It specifies CASRPTSGGYQETQYF.

The sample holds many counts of this clone. The chain has TRBV28 and TRBJ1-5; 9 nucleotides agree with TRBD1. CDR1 is MDHEN, CDR2 SYDVKM, per germline. V was pared by 5 bases and J by 4 bases, with 3 bases of the junction left unmatched. The CDR3 has 14 residues. CDR3 in amino acids: CASSLTGGNQPQHF. CDR3 sequence (DNA): TGTGCCAGCAGTCTGACAGGGGGGAATCAGCCCCAGCATTTT. The whole variable domain, filled in from reference TRBV28 and TRBJ1-5, reads DVKVTQSSRYLVKRTGEKVFLECVQDMDHENMFWYRQDPGLGLRLIYFSYDVKMKEKGDIPEGYSVSREKKERFSLILESASTNQTSMYLCASSLTGGNQPQHFGDGTRLSIL.

The CDR3 here is CASRSGGRETQYF. The CDR3 DNA is TGTGCCAGCAGATCAGGGGGAAGGGAGACCCAGTACTTC. The chain has TRBV28 and TRBJ2-5; 7 bases agree with TRBD1. The J segment lost 5 bases and the V segment lost 6 bases, leaving 6 bases of the junction unmatched. The germline V gene encodes CDR1 MDHEN and CDR2 SYDVKM. The CDR3 spans 13 residues.

This clone was found once. V gene TRBV4-3 combines with J gene TRBJ2-2; unclear D gene. The V and J ends lost 4 bases and 4 bases respectively, with 10 bases between them. The CDR3 is 14 amino acids. Germline CDR1 and CDR2: LGHNA and YSLEER. CDR3 region: CASSLGIVTGELFF. The CDR3 region has the DNA TGCGCCAGCAGCCTGGGCATTGTCACCGGGGAGCTGTTTTTT.

The gene calls are TRBV19 and TRBJ2-7; 10 bases line up with TRBD1. CDR3 length equals 15 residues. The germline V gene encodes CDR1 LNHDA and CDR2 SQIVND (reference sequence). Losses at the gene ends were 3 bases for V and 5 bases for J; bases not matched to a gene: 7. CDR3 protein: CASSIRGTGVDEQYF. The CDR3 DNA is TGTGCCAGTAGTATTCGCGGGACAGGGGTAGACGAGCAGTACTTC. The full variable domain, completed using reference TRBV19 and TRBJ2-7, is DGGITQSPKYLFRKEGQNVTLSCEQNLNHDAMYWYRQDPGQGLRLIYYSQIVNDFQKGDIAEGYSVSREKKESFPLTVTSAQKNPTAFYLCASSIRGTGVDEQYFGPGTRLTVT.

This clone has a handful of counts. The genes are TRBV2 and TRBJ1-6; a possible D gene is TRBD1 (5 bases). V was pared by 5 bases and J by 5 bases, with 19 bases between. Germline loops: CDR1 SNHLY, CDR2 FYNNEI. The CDR3 covers 17 residues. The DNA of the CDR3 is TGTGCCAGCAGTAGGACACCCAGGATACTGGATAATTCACCCCTCCACTTT. Its translation is CASSRTPRILDNSPLHF. Filled out from reference TRBV2 and TRBJ1-6, the complete variable domain reads EPEVTQTPSHQVTQMGQEVILRCVPISNHLYFYWYRQILGQKVEFLVSFYNNEISEKSEIFDDQFSVERPDGSNFTLKIRSTKLEDSAMYFCASSRTPRILDNSPLHFGNGTRLTVT.

The chain links TRBV10-1 to TRBJ2-2; a possible D gene is TRBD1 (5 bases). Trimming pared 2 bases from V and 7 bases from J, leaving 11 bases between. Germline lookup yields CDR1 WNHNN and CDR2 SYGVQD (reference sequence). The CDR3 spans 14 residues. The CDR3 coding sequence is TGCGCCAGCAGTGAGGACAGCTCCCACGGGGAGCTGTTTTTT. This gives the protein CASSEDSSHGELFF.

The CDR3 loop is CASSAHPRAANTEAFF. In nucleotides, the CDR3 is TGCGCCAGCAGCGCTCACCCCCGGGCGGCGAACACTGAAGCTTTCTTT. This rearrangement joins TRBV5-1 to TRBJ1-1; no reliable D call. The CDR3 loop spans 16 amino acids. The V gene lost 4 bases and the J gene lost 1 base, with 17 bases spanning the gap. Germline V gene sequence: CDR1 SGHRS, CDR2 YFSETQ.

The CDR3, as DNA: TGTGCCTGGACCCTAGGTGACTCATCCTACAATGAGCAGTTCTTC. Amino acids: CAWTLGDSSYNEQFF. V and J are TRBV30 and TRBJ2-1; no firm D call. Trimming removed 4 bases at V and 1 base at J, with 14 bases between. CDR3 length equals 15 residues. Germline CDR1 is GTSNPN and CDR2 is SVGIG (reference sequence). The variable domain in full, with the rest retrieved from reference TRBV30 and TRBJ2-1, is SQTIHQWPATLVQPVGSPLSLECTVEGTSNPNLYWYRQAAGRGLQLLFYSVGIGQISSEVPQNLSASRPQDRQFILSSKKLLLSDSGFYLCAWTLGDSSYNEQFFGPGTRLTVL.

The V gene is TRBV14, the J gene TRBJ1-1; D may be TRBD1 (5 bases). The germline V and J ends were trimmed by 0 bases and 5 bases, with 13 bases remaining between them. This CDR3 contains 15 residues. Germline V lookup: CDR1 SGHDN, CDR2 FVKESK. The CDR3 is CASSQDGGATTEAFF. The CDR3 nucleotides read TGTGCCAGCAGCCAAGATGGAGGGGCGACTACTGAAGCTTTCTTT.

The chain joins TRBV6-1 to TRBJ1-4; D might be TRBD1 (6 bases). This CDR3 region has 14 residues. V was pared by 3 bases and J by 7 bases, with 12 bases between. Per the germline V gene, CDR1 is MNHNS and CDR2 is SASEGT. CDR3 protein: CASSEQGRREKLFF. The CDR3 DNA reads TGTGCCAGCAGTGAGCAGGGGAGACGTGAAAAACTGTTTTTT.

This clone was picked up one time. The chain links TRBV7-2 to TRBJ1-1, with 8 bases identical to TRBD1. The J segment lost 3 bases and the V segment lost 5 bases, leaving 14 bases of the junction unmatched. Per the germline V gene, CDR1 is SGHTA and CDR2 is FQGNSA. This CDR3 region has 17 residues. Here the CDR3 DNA reads TGTGCCAGCAGCCCAGGGGGCGCTCGGGGTGAATACACTGAAGCTTTCTTT. This sequence encodes CASSPGGARGEYTEAFF.

J is TRBJ2-5 and V is TRBV11-2; tentative D call: TRBD1 (5 bases). Trimming left V 1 base short and J 4 bases short, with 16 bases between. Germline CDR1 is SGHAT and CDR2 is FQNNGV. The CDR3 consists of 16 residues. DNA for the CDR3: TGTGCCAGCAGCTTAGGAGGCCAGGGAAATAGAGAGACCCAGTACTTC. This gives the protein CASSLGGQGNRETQYF.

V gene TRBV28 combines with J gene TRBJ1-5; tentative D call: TRBD1 (6 bases). This CDR3 has 17 residues. Trimming pared 6 bases from V and 3 bases from J, leaving 21 bases between. CDR1 and CDR2 (germline): MDHEN, SYDVKM. CDR3 DNA: TGTGCCAGCAGCTCCTCTCGGACAGACTTCTCCAATCAGCCCCAGCATTTT. It codes for CASSSSRTDFSNQPQHF.

This clone showed up just once. V gene TRBV30 combines with J gene TRBJ1-5, with D unresolved. Germline CDR1 is GTSNPN and CDR2 is SVGIG (reference sequence). V shed 0 bases and J shed 7 bases, with 13 bases lying between them. The CDR3 is 14 amino acids. The CDR3 loop reads CAWSVRTSGQPQHF. DNA of the CDR3: TGTGCCTGGAGTGTACGAACCTCCGGACAGCCCCAGCATTTT.

The gene calls are TRBV9 and TRBJ2-1; 15 bases agree with TRBD2. V shed 0 bases, J shed 14 bases, and the junction held 6 bases outside the gene matches. The CDR3 runs 15 residues. CDR1 and CDR2 (germline): SGDLS, YYNGEE. For the CDR3, the DNA is TGTGCCAGCAGCGTAGGGGGACTAGCGGGAGGCCGGGAGTTCTTC. It specifies CASSVGGLAGGREFF.

This clone was counted a few times. This chain links TRBV27 with TRBJ2-1; 11 bases align to TRBD2. The CDR3 is made up of 17 amino acids. Germline V gene data show CDR1 as MNHEY and CDR2 as SMNVEV (reference sequence). J was trimmed by 7 bases and V by 3 bases; bases with no gene match: 11. CDR3 protein: CASSFYTGTSGGNEQFF. Here the CDR3 DNA reads TGTGCCAGCAGTTTCTACACCGGGACTAGCGGAGGGAATGAGCAGTTCTTC.

The gene calls are TRBV5-3 and TRBJ2-7; the D gene is possibly TRBD1 (6 bases). TRBV5-3 is assigned to the ORF class and has an uncertain function. The V end lost 4 bases, the J end lost 6 bases, and 23 bases lay between the germline ends. The CDR3 contains 16 residues. This CDR3 is CARSPRGREALCEQYV. The DNA for the CDR3 is TGTGCCAGAAGCCCCAGGGGCAGGGAAGCCTTATGCGAGCAGTACGTC.